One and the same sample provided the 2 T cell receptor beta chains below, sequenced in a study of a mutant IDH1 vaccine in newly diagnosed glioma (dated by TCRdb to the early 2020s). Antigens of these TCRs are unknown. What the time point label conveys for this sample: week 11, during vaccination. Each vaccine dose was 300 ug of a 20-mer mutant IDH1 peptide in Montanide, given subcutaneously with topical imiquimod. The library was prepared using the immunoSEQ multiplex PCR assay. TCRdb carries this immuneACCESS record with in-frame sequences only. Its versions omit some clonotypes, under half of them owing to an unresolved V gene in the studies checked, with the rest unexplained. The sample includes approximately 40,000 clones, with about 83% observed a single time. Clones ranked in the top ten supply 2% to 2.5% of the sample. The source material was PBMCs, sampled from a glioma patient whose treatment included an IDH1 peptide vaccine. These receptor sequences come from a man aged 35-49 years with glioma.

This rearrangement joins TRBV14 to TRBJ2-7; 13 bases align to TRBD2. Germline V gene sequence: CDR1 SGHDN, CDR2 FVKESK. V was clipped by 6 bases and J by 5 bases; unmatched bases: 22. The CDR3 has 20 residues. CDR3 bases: TGTGCCAGCAGACATAACCCCCAAGGACTAGCGGGAGTCCTAGGTAACGAGCAGTACTTC. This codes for CASRHNPQGLAGVLGNEQYF.

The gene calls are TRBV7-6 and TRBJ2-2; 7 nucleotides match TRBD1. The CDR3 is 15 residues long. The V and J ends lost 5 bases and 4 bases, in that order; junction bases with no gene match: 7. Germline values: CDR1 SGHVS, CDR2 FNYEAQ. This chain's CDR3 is CASSQNPGGTGELFF. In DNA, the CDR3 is TGTGCCAGCAGCCAAAATCCAGGGGGCACCGGGGAGCTGTTTTTT.